Below, 5 T cell receptor beta chains from the same sample are listed, as sequenced in a study of metastatic and nonmetastatic thyroid tumors. With MiXCR, TCRdb called clones anew from the PCR reads. The sample carries about 24,000 clones, approximately 20% recorded once. No treatment had been given to any patient before thyroid surgery. Material for sequencing was blood. The source is a male donor with papillary thyroid cancer or a benign thyroid nodule (not recorded which). Some clones in this sample may be carry-over from other donors' samples.

This chain links TRBV2 with TRBJ2-7; 7 nucleotides line up with TRBD1. The germline gives CDR1 SNHLY, CDR2 FYNNEI. The CDR3 loop spans 13 amino acids. V lost 6 bases to trimming and J lost 6 bases; unmatched junction nucleotides: 8. The CDR3 loop reads CASRDGTAIEQYF. The CDR3, as DNA: TGTGCCAGCAGGGACGGGACAGCAATCGAGCAGTACTTC.

This clone was picked up many times. CDR3 nucleotide sequence: TGTGCCAGCAGGGACCTGGGCAATGAGCAGTTCTTC. Residues: CASRDLGNEQFF. The V gene is TRBV7-9, the J gene TRBJ2-1; no reliable D call. V shed 6 bases and J shed 6 bases, with 9 bases lying between them. The CDR3 has 12 residues. From germline, CDR1 is SEHNR and CDR2 FQNEAQ (reference sequence).

This clone was counted many times. This chain joins TRBV5-1 and TRBJ1-1; D is uncertain. With 3 bases removed from V and 11 bases from J, the gap between germline ends came to 17 bases. The V gene's germline CDR1 is SGHRS and CDR2 YFSETQ. The CDR3 sequence is 13 residues long. The CDR3: CASSYSVEGWAFF. CDR3 nucleotides: TGCGCCAGCAGCTACTCAGTCGAAGGTTGGGCTTTCTTT. The variable domain in full, completed from reference TRBV5-1 and TRBJ1-1, reads KAGVTQTPRYLIKTRGQQVTLSCSPISGHRSVSWYQQTPGQGLQFLFEYFSETQRNKGNFPGRFSGRQFSNSRSEMNVSTLELGDSALYLCASSYSVEGWAFFGQGTRLTVV.

This clone was seen ten or more times. The J gene is TRBJ1-2, the V gene TRBV19, with D possibly matching TRBD1 (5 bases). Germline values: CDR1 LNHDA, CDR2 SQIVND (reference sequence). V was trimmed by 4 bases and J by 3 bases, leaving 15 bases between them. This CDR3 comprises 15 residues. The CDR3 spells CASSRKGPDYYGYTF. DNA of the CDR3: TGTGCCAGTAGTAGGAAGGGGCCAGACTACTATGGCTACACCTTC.

This clone has only a few counts. The chain recombines TRBV2 with TRBJ2-7, with 7 bases aligning to TRBD1. CDR3 size: 12 residues. CDR1 is SNHLY and CDR2 is FYNNEI in the germline V gene. The ends lost 10 bases at V and 5 bases at J; junction bases unmatched: 8. The CDR3 DNA sequence: TGTGCCACCGGGACAGCCCTCCACGAGCAGTACTTC. Amino acids: CATGTALHEQYF.